The source of this TCR beta chain is a study of blood T cell repertoires in COVID-19. The CDR3 length is 14 residues. The germline V gene encodes CDR1 PRHDT and CDR2 FYEKMQ (reference sequence). The V gene end was trimmed by 4 bases and the J gene end by 7 bases; junction bases not matched to a gene: 5. The protocol was immunoSEQ multiplex PCR, while the TCRdb copy is restricted to in-frame clones and leaves out a portion. Among fewer than 300,000 clones listed, roughly 90% were seen once. This TCR was sampled from a woman aged 25-40 years with COVID-19, enrolled during active disease. The gene calls are TRBV13 and TRBJ2-1; 9 bases match TRBD2. Sequenced sample: peripheral blood. The CDR3, as DNA: TGTGCCAGCAGCTCCATAGCGGGGGTTAATGAGCAGTTCTTC. It is translated as CASSSIAGVNEQFF.